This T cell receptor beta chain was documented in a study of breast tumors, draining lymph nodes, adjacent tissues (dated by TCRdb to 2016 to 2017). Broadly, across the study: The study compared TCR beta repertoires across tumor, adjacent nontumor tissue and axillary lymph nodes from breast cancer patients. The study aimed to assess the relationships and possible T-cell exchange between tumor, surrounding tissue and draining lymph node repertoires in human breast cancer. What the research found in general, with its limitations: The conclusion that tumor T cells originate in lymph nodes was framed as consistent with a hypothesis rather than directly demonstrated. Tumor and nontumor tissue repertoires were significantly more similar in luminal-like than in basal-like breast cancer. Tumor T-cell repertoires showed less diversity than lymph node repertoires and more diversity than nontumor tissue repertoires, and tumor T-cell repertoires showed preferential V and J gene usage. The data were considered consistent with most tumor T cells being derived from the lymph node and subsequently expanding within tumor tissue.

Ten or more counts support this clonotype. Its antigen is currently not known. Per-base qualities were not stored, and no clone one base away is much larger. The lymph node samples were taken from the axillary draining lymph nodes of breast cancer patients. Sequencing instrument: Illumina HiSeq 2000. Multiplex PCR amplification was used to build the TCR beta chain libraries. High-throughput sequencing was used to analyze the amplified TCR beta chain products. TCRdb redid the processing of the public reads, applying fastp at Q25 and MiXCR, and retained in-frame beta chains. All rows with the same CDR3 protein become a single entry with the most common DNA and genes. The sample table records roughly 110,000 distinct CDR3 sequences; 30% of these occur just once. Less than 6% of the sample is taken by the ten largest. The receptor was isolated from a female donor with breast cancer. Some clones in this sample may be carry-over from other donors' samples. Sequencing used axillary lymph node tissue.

CDR3 reads: CASSEANNSPLHF. The nucleotides are TGTGCCAGCAGCGAGGCGAATAATTCACCCCTCCACTTT. Recombination connected TRBV9 to TRBJ1-6; the D gene is not confidently resolved. Spanning cysteine to phenylalanine, the CDR3 consists of 13 amino acids. Solely the CDR3 DNA is kept, with 39 bases framed from the first base. CDR1 and CDR2 are read off the germline V gene as SGDLS and YYNGEE. V drops 3 bases and J drops 5 bases, leaving 6 bases in between. With the portions outside the CDR3 filled from the reference TRBV9 and TRBJ1-6 genes, the complete variable region becomes DSGVTQTPKHLITATGQRVTLRCSPRSGDLSVYWYQQSLDQGLQFLIQYYNGEERAKGNILERFSAQQFPDLHSELNLSSLELGDSALYFCASSEANNSPLHFGNGTRLTVT.